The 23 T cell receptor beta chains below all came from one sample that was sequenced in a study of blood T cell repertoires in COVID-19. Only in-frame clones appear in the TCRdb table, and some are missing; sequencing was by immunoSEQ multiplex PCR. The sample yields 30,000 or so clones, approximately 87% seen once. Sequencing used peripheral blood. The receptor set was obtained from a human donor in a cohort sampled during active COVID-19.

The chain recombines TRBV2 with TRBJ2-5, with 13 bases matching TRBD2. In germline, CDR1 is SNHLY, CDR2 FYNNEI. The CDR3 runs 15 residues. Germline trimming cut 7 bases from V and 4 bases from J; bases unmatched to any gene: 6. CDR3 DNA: TGTGCCAGCAATCAACTAGCGGGGGGGCGAGAGACCCAGTACTTC. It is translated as CASNQLAGGRETQYF.

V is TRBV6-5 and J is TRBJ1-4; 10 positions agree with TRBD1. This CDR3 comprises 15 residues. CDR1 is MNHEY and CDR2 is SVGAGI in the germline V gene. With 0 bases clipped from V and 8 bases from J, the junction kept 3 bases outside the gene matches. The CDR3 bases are TGTGCCAGCAGTTACTCCCGGGACAGGGGCGAAAAACTGTTTTTT. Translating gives CASSYSRDRGEKLFF.

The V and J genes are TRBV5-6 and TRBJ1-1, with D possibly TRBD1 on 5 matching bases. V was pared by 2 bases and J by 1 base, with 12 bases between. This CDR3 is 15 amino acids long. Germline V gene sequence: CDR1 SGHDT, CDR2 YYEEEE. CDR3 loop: CASSFIQGGNTEAFF. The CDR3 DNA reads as TGTGCCAGCAGCTTCATTCAGGGAGGGAACACTGAAGCTTTCTTT.

CDR3 in DNA: TGTGCCAGCTCACCAGGGCAGCTTGAAGCTTTCTTT. This encodes CASSPGQLEAFF. This chain links TRBV18 with TRBJ1-1; no firm D call. The CDR3 runs to 12 residues. CDR1 and CDR2 (germline): KGHSH, LQKENI. The V end lost 2 bases, the J end lost 7 bases, and 8 bases lay between the germline ends.

CDR3 sequence (DNA): TGTGCCAGCAGCCTTGGACAGGGAAGTCGGTCTAATGAAAAACTGTTTTTT. Protein: CASSLGQGSRSNEKLFF. The V call is TRBV5-4, the J call TRBJ1-4, with 8 bases that match TRBD1. Germline CDR1 is SGHNT and CDR2 is YYREEE (reference sequence). This CDR3 comprises 17 residues. J lost 3 bases, V lost 4 bases, and 11 bases had no gene match.

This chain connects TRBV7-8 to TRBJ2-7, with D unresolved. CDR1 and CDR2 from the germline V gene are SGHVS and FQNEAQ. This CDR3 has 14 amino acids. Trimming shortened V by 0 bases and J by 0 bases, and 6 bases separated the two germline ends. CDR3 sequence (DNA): TGTGCCAGCAGCTTAGCACAGAGCTCCTACGAGCAGTACTTC. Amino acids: CASSLAQSSYEQYF.

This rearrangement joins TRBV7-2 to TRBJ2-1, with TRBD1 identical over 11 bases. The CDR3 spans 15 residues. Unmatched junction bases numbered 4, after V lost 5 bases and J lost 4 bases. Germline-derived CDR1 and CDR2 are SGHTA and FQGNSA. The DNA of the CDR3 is TGTGCCAGCAGCCCCCGGGACAGGGGGTACAATGAGCAGTTCTTC. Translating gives CASSPRDRGYNEQFF. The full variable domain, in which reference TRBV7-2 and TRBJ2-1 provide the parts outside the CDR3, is GAGVSQSPSNKVTEKGKDVELRCDPISGHTALYWYRQSLGQGLEFLIYFQGNSAPDKSGLPSDRFSAERTGGSVSTLTIQRTQQEDSAVYLCASSPRDRGYNEQFFGPGTRLTVL.

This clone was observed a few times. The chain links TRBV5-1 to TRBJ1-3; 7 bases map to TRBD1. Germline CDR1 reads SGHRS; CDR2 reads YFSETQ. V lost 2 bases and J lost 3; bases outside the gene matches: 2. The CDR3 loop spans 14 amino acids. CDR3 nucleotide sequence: TGCGCCAGCAGCTTACAGGGGTTTGGAAACACCATATATTTT. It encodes CASSLQGFGNTIYF.

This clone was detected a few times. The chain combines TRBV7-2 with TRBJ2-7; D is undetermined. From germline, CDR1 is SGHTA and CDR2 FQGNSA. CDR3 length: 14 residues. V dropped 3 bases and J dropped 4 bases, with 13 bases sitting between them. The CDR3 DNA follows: TGTGCCAGCAGCTTTGGGTTAGTCGGGTACGAGCAGTACTTC. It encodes CASSFGLVGYEQYF.

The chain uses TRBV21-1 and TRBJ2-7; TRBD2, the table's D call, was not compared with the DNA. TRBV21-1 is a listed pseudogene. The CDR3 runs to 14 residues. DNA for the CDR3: TGTGCCAGCAGCAAAGTGGAGAGACCCTACGAGCAGTACTTC. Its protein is CASSKVERPYEQYF.

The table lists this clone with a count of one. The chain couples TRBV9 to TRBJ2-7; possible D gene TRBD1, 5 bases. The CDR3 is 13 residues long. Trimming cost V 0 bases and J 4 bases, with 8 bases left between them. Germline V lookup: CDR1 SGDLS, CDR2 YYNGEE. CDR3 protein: CASSVDGAYEQYF. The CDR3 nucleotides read TGTGCCAGCAGCGTAGATGGGGCTTACGAGCAGTACTTC.

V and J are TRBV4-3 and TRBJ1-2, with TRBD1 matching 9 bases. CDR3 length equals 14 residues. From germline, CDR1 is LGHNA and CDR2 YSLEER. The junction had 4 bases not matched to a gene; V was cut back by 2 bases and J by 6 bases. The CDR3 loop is CASSQRQGENGYTF. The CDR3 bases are TGCGCCAGCAGCCAAAGACAGGGGGAGAATGGCTACACCTTC.

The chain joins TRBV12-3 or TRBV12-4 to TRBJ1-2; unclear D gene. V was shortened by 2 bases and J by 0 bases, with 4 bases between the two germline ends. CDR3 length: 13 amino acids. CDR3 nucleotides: TGTGCCAGCAGTTTAACTTCTAACTATGGCTACACCTTC. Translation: CASSLTSNYGYTF.

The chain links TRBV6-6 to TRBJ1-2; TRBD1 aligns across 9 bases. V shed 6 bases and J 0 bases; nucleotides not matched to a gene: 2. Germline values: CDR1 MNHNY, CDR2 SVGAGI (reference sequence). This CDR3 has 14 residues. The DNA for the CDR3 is TGTGCCAGCAGCGGACAGGGGTCTAACTATGGCTACACCTTC. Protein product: CASSGQGSNYGYTF.

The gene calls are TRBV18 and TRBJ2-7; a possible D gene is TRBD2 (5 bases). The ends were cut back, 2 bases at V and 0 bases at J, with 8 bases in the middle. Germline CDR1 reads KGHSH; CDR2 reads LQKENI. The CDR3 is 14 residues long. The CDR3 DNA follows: TGTGCCAGCTCACCAGGGAGCAGCTCCTACGAGCAGTACTTC. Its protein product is CASSPGSSSYEQYF.

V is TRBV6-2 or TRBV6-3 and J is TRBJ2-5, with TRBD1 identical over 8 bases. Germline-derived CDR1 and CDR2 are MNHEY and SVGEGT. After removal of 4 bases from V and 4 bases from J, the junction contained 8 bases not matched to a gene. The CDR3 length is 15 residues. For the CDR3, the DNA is TGTGCCAGCAGTTCCTGGACAGGGTCGGGAGAGACCCAGTACTTC. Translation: CASSSWTGSGETQYF.

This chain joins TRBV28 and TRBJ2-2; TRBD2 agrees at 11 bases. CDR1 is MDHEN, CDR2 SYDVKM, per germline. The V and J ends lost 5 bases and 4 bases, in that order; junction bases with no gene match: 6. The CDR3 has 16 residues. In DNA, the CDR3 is TGTGCCAGCAGTCTCCTAGCGGGGGGTGGCACCGGGGAGCTGTTTTTT. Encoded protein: CASSLLAGGGTGELFF.

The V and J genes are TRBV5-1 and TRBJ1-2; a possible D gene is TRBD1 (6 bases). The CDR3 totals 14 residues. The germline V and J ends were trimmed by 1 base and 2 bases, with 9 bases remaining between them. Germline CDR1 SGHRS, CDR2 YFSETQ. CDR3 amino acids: CASSLTDSNYGYTF. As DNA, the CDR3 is TGCGCCAGCAGCTTGACGGACAGCAACTATGGCTACACCTTC.

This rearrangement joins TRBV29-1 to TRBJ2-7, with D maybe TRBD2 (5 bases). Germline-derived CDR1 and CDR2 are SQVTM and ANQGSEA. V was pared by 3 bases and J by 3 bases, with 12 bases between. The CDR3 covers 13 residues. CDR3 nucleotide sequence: TGCAGCGTTGAGGAAGAGGGAAACTACGAGCAGTACTTC. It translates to CSVEEEGNYEQYF.

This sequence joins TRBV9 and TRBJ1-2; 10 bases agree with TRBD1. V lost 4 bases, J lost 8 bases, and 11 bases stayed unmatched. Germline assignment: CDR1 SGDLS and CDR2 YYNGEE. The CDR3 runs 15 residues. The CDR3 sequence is CASSPQGQGIRGYTF. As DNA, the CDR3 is TGTGCCAGCAGCCCCCAGGGACAGGGGATAAGAGGCTACACCTTC. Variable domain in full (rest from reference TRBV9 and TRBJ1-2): DSGVTQTPKHLITATGQRVTLRCSPRSGDLSVYWYQQSLDQGLQFLIQYYNGEERAKGNILERFSAQQFPDLHSELNLSSLELGDSALYFCASSPQGQGIRGYTFGSGTRLTVV.

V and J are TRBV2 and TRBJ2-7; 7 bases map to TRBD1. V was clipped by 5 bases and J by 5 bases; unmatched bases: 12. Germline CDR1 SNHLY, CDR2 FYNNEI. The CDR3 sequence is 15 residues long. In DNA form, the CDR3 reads TGTGCCAGCAGTCCGAGCGTGCCAGGGGGAAACGAGCAGTACTTC. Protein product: CASSPSVPGGNEQYF.

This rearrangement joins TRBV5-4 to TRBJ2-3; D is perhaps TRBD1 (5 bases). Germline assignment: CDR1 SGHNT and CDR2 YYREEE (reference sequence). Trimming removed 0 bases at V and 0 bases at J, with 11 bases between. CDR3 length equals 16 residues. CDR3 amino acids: CASSLAGRASTDTQYF. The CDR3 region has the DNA TGTGCCAGCAGCTTGGCTGGCAGGGCCAGCACAGATACGCAGTATTTT.

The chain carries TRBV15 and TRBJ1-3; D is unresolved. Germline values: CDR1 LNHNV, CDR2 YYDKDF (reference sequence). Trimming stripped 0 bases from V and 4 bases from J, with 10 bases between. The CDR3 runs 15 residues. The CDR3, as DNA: TGTGCCACCAGCAGAGATGCCGGGATAGGAAACACCATATATTTT. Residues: CATSRDAGIGNTIYF.